The T cell receptor (beta chain) under discussion was sequenced for a study of identical twins. Findings of the study overall: Beta out-of-frame sequences displayed a weaker excess of sharing between twins. Whereas memory repertoires showed no such difference, abundant cord blood beta clonotypes carried fewer insertions.

TCRdb itself ran the 5' RACE reads through MiXCR, one entry per CDR3 protein. The repertoire holds about 810,000 distinct CDR3 sequences, with 12% as singletons. The germline CDR1 and CDR2 sequences are SEHNR and FQNEAQ (reference sequence). V was shortened by 2 bases and J by 2 bases, with 13 bases between the two germline ends. This CDR3 comprises 16 residues. This clonotype was seen more than once but under ten times. Its target is unknown. This same sample was also part of a study on yellow fever vaccine responses in identical twins.

Sequenced material: PBMCs. This receptor was obtained from a woman aged 18-35 years in good health. The chain recombines TRBV7-9 with TRBJ2-1; D ambiguous. The CDR3 region is CASSLRPGLTYNEQFF. Written as DNA, the CDR3 is TGTGCCAGCAGCTTACGTCCCGGGTTAACCTACAATGAGCAGTTCTTC.